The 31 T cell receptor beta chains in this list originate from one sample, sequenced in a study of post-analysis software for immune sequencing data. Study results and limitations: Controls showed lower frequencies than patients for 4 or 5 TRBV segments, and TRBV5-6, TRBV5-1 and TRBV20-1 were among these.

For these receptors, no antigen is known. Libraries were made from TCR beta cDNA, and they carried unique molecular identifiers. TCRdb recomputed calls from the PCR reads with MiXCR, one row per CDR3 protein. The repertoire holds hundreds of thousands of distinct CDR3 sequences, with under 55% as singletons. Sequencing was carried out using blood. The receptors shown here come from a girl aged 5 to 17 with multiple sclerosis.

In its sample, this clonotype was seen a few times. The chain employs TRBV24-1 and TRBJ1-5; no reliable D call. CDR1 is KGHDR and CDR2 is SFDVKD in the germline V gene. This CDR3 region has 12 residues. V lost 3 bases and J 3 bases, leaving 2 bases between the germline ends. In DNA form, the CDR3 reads TGTGCCACCAGTGATACCAATCAGCCCCAGCATTTT. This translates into CATSDTNQPQHF.

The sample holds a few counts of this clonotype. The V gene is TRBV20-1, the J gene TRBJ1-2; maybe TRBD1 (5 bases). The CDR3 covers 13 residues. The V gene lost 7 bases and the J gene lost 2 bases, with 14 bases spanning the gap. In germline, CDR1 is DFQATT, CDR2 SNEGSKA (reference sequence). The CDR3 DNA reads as TGCAGTGGGGGGGAAGGACGGAACTATGGCTACACCTTC. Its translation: CSGGEGRNYGYTF.

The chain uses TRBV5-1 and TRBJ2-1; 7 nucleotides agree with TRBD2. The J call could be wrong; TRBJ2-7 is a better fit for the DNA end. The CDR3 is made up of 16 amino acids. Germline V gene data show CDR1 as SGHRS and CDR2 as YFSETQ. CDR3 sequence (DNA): TGCGCCAGCAGCTGGGCACGGGAGGTATCCTACAATGAGCAGTACTTC. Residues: CASSWAREVSYNEQYF.

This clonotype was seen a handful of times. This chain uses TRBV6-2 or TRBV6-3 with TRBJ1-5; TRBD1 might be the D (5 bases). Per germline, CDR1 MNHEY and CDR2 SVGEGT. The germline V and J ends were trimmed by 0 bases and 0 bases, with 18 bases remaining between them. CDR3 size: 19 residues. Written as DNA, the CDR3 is TGTGCCAGCAGTTACTCCAGACAGACTGTACGCTATAGCAATCAGCCCCAGCATTTT. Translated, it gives CASSYSRQTVRYSNQPQHF.

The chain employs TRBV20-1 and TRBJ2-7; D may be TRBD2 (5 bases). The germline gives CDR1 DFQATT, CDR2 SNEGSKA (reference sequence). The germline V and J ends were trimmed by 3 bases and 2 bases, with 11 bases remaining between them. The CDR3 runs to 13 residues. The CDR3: CSARPPGTYEQYF. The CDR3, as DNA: TGCAGTGCTAGGCCCCCCGGGACCTACGAGCAGTACTTC.

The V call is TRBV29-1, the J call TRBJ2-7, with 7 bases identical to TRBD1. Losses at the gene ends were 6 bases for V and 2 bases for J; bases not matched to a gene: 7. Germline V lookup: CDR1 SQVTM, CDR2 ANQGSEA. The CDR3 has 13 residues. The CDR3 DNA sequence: TGCAGCGTCGCCGGGACAGTAACCTACGAGCAGTACTTC. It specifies CSVAGTVTYEQYF.

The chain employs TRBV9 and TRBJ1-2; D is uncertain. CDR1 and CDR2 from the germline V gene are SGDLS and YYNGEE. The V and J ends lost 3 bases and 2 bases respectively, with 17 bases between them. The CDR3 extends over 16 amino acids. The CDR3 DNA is TGTGCCAGCAGCGGCCGGAGGGAGAGCCTGAACTATGGCTACACCTTC. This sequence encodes CASSGRRESLNYGYTF.

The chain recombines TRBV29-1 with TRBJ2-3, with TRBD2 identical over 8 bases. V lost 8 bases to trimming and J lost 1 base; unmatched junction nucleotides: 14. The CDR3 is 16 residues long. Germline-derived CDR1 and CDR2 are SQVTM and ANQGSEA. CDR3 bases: TGCAGCCTACGTATAACACGGGGGGGAGGCACAGATACGCAGTATTTT. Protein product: CSLRITRGGGTDTQYF.

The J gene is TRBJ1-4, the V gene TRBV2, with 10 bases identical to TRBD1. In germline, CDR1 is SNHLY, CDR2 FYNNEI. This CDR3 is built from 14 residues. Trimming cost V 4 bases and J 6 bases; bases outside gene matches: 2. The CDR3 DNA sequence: TGTGCCAGCAGTGCCGGGACAGGGGATGAAAAACTGTTTTTT. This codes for CASSAGTGDEKLFF.

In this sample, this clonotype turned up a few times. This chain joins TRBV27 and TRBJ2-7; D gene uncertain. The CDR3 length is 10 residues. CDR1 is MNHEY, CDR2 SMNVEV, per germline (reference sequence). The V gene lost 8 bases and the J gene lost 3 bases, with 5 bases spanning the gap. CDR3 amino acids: CASGDYEQYF. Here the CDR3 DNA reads TGTGCCAGCGGTGACTACGAGCAGTACTTC.

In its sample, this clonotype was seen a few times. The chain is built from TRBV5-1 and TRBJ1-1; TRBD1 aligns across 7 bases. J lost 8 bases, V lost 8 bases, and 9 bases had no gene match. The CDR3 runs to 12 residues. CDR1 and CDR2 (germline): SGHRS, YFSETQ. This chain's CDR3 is CASQIPGQEAFF. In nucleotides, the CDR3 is TGCGCCAGTCAAATTCCGGGACAGGAAGCTTTCTTT. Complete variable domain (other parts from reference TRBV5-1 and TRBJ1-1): KAGVTQTPRYLIKTRGQQVTLSCSPISGHRSVSWYQQTPGQGLQFLFEYFSETQRNKGNFPGRFSGRQFSNSRSEMNVSTLELGDSALYLCASQIPGQEAFFGQGTRLTVV.

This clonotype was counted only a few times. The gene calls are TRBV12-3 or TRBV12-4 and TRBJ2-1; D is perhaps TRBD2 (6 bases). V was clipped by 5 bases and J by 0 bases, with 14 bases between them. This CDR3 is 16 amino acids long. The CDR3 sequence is CASSHGTRSSYNEQFF. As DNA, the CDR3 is TGTGCCAGCAGTCATGGGACTCGGAGCTCCTACAATGAGCAGTTCTTC.

CDR3 protein: CASSFGRSRGKDTQYF. The CDR3 DNA reads as TGTGCCAGCAGTTTTGGGCGGTCCAGGGGGAAGGATACGCAGTATTTT. J is TRBJ2-3 and V is TRBV12-3 or TRBV12-4, with 7 bases aligning to TRBD1. CDR3 length equals 16 residues. V trimming: 3 bases; J trimming: 6 bases; junction bases outside the gene matches: 12.

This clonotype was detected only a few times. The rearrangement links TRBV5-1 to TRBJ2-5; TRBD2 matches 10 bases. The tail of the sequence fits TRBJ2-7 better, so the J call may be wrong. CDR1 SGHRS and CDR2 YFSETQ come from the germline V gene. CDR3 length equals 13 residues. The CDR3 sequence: CATNLAGESEQYF. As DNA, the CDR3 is TGCGCCACCAACCTAGCGGGAGAATCCGAGCAGTACTTC.

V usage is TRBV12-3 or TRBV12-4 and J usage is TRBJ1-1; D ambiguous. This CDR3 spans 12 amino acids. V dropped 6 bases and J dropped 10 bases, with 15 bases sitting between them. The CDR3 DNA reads TGTGCCAGCAGCGTAGTCCTAGGTGGAGCTTTCTTT. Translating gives CASSVVLGGAFF.

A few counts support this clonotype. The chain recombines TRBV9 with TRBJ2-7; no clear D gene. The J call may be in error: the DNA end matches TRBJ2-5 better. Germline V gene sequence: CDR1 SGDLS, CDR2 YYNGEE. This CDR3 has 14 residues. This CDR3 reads CASSASRVGETQYF. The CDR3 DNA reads TGTGCCAGCAGCGCCTCCCGCGTAGGGGAGACCCAGTACTTC.

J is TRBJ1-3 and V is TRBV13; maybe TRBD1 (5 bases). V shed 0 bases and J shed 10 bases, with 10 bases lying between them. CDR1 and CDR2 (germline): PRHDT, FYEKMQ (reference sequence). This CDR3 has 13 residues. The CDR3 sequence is CASSLGTTGTIYF. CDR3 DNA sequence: TGTGCCAGCAGCTTAGGAACCACAGGAACCATATATTTT.

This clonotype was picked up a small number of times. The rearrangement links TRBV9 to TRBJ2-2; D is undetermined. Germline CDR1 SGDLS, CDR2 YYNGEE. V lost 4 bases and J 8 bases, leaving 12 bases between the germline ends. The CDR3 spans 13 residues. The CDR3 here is CASSPSHSGELFF. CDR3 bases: TGTGCCAGCAGCCCGAGTCATTCTGGGGAGCTGTTTTTT.

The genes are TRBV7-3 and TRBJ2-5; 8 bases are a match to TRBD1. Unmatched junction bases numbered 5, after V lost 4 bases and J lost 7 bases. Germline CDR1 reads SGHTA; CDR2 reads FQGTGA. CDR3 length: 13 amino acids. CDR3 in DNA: TGTGCCAGCAGCTCCCCAGGGACAGGGACCCAGTACTTC. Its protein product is CASSSPGTGTQYF.

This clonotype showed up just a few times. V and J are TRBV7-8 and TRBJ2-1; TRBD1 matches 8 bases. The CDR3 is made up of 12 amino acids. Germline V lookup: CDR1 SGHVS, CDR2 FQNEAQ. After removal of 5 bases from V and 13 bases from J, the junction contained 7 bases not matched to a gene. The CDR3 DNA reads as TGTGCCAGCAGCGCGACAGGGGATGGTCAGTTCTTC. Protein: CASSATGDGQFF. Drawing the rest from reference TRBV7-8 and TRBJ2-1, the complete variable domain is GAGVSQSPRYKVAKRGQDVALRCDPISGHVSLFWYQQALGQGPEFLTYFQNEAQLDKSGLPSDRFFAERPEGSVSTLKIQRTQQEDSAVYLCASSATGDGQFFGPGTRLTVL.

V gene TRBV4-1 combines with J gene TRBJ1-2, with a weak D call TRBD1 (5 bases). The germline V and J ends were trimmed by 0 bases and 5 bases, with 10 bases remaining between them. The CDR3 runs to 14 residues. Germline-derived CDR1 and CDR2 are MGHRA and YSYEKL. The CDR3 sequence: CASSQEWGEYGYTF. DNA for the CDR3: TGCGCCAGCAGCCAAGAATGGGGGGAGTATGGCTACACCTTC.

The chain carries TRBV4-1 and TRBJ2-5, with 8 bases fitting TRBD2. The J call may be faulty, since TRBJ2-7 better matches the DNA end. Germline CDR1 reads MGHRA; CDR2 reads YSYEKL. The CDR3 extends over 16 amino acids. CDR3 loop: CASSQEVVGGADEQYF. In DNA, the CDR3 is TGCGCCAGCAGCCAAGAGGTCGTCGGGGGGGCCGACGAGCAGTACTTC.

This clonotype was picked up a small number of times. The CDR3 DNA sequence: TGTGCCAGCACTTTGACCGGGACAGGGGATATGGGGGAGACCCAGTACTTC. Protein: CASTLTGTGDMGETQYF. The V call is TRBV27, the J call TRBJ2-5; 10 bases agree with TRBD1. This CDR3 spans 17 amino acids. V shed 7 bases and J 5 bases; nucleotides not matched to a gene: 16. Looked up from germline, CDR1 is MNHEY and CDR2 is SMNVEV (reference sequence).

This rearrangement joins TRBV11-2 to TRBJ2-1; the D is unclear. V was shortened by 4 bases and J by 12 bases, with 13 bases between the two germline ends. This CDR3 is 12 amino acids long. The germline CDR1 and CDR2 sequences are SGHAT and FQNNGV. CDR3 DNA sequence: TGTGCCAGCAGCTCCTCTACATTGGCGCAGTTCTTC. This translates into CASSSSTLAQFF. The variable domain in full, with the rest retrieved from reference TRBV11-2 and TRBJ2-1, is EAGVAQSPRYKIIEKRQSVAFWCNPISGHATLYWYQQILGQGPKLLIQFQNNGVVDDSQLPKDRFSAERLKGVDSTLKIQPAKLEDSAVYLCASSSSTLAQFFGPGTRLTVL.

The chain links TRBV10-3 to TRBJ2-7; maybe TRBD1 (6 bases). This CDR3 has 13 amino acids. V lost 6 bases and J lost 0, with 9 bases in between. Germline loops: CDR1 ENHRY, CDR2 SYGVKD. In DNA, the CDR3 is TGTGCCATCAGCGCGGACAGCTCCTACGAGCAGTACTTC. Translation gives CAISADSSYEQYF.

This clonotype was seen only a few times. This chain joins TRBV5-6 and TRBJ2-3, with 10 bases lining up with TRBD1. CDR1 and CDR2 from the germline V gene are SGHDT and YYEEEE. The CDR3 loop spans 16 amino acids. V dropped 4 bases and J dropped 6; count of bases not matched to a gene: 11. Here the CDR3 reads CASSLLPGQGSDTQYF. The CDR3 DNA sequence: TGTGCCAGCAGCCTCCTCCCGGGACAGGGGAGCGATACGCAGTATTTT.

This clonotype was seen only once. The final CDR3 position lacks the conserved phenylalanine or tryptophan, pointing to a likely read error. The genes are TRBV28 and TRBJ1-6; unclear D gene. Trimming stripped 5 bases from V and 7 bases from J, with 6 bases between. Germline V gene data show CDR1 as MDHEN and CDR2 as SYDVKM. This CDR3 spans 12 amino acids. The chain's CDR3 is CASSVKNSPLHL. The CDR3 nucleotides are TGTGCCAGCAGTGTCAAGAATTCACCCCTCCACCTT.

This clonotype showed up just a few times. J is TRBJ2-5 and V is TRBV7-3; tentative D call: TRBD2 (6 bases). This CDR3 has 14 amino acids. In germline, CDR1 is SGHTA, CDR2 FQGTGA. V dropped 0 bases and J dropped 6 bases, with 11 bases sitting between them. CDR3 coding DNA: TGTGCCAGCAGCTTAACCGGGGGTGGAAAGACCCAGTACTTC. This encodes CASSLTGGGKTQYF.

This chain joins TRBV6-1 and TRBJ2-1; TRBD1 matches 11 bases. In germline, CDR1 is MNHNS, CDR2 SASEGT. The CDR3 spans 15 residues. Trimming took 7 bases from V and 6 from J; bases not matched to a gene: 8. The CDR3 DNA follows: TGTGCCAGCAATGGTGGGACAGGGGGATTCAATGAGCAGTTCTTC. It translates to CASNGGTGGFNEQFF.

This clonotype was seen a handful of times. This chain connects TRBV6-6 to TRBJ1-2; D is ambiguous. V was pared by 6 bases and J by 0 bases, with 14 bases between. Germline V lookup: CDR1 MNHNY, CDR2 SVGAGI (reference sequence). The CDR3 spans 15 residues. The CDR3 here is CASRPDMAANYGYTF. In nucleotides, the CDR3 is TGTGCCAGCAGACCCGACATGGCGGCTAACTATGGCTACACCTTC.

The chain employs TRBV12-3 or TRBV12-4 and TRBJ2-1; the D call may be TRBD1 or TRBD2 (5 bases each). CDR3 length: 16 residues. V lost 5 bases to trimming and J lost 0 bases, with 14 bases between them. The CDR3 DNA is TGTGCCAGCAGTACCCGGGACCCGAGCTCCTACAATGAGCAGTTCTTC. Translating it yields CASSTRDPSSYNEQFF.